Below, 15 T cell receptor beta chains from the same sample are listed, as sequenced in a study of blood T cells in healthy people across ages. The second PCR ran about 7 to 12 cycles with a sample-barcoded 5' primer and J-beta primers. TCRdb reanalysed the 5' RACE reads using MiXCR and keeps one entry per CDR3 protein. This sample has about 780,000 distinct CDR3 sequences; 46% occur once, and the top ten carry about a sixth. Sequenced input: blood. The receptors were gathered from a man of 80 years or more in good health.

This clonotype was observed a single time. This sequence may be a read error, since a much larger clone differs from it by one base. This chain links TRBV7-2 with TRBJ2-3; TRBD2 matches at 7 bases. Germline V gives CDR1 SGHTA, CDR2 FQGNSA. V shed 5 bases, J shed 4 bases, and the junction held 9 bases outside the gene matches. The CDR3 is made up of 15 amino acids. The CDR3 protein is CASSRTRGRADTQYF. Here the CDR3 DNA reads TGTGCCAGCAGCCGGACTCGCGGGAGAGCAGATACGCAGTATTTT.

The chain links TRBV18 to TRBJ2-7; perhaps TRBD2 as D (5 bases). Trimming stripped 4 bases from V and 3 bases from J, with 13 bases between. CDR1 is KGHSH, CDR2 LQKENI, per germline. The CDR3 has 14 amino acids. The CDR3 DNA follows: TGTGCCAGCTCACAGGACTCCGCACTCTACGAGCAGTACTTC. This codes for CASSQDSALYEQYF.

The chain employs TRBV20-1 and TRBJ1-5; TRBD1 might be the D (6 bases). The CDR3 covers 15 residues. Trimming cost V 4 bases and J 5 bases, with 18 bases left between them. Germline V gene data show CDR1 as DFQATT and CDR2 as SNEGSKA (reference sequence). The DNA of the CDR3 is TGCAGTGCTACCAAGACAGGCGGATCGTATCAGCCCCAGCATTTT. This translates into CSATKTGGSYQPQHF.

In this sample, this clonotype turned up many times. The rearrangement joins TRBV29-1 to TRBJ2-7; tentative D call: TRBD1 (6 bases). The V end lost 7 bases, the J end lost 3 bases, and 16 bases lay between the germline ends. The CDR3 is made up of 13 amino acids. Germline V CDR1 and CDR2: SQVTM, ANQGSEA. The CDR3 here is CSAQGQQGYEQYF. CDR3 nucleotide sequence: TGCAGCGCCCAAGGACAGCAGGGCTACGAGCAGTACTTC.

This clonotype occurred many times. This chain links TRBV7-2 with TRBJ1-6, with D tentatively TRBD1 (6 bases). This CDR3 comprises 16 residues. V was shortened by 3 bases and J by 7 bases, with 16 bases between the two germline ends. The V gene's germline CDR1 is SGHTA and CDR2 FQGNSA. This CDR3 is CASSFFSGGRNSPLHF. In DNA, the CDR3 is TGTGCCAGCAGCTTCTTTTCCGGGGGCAGGAATTCACCCCTCCACTTT.

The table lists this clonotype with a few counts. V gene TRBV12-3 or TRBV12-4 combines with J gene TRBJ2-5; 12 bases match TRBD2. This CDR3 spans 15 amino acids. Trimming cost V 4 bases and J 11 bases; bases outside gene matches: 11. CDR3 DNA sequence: TGTGCCAGCAGTTCGGGGGGACTAGCGGGCCCCGCGCAGTACTTC. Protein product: CASSSGGLAGPAQYF.

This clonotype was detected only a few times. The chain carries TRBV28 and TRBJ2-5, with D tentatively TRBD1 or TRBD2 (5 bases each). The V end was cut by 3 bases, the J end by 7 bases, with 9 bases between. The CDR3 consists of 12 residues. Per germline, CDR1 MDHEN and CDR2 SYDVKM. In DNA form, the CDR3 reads TGTGCCAGCAGTTTGATGAGGGGGACCCAGTACTTC. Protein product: CASSLMRGTQYF.

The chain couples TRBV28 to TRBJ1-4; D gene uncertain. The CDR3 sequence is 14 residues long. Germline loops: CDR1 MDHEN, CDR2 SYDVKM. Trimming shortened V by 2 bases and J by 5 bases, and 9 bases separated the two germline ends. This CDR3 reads CASSLDGLNEKLFF. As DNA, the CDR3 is TGTGCCAGCAGTTTAGATGGACTAAATGAAAAACTGTTTTTT.

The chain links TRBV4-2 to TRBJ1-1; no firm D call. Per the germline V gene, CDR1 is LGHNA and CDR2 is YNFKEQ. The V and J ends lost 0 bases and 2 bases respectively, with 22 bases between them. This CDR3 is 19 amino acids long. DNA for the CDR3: TGTGCCAGCAGCCAAGATCCCCATATTCGCGGGGATGGAAACACTGAAGCTTTCTTT. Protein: CASSQDPHIRGDGNTEAFF.

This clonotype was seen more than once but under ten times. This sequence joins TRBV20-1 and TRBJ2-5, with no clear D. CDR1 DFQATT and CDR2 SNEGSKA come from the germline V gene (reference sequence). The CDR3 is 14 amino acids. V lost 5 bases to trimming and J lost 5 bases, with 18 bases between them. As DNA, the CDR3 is TGCAGTGCTTTCTTACCGCCCACTGCCGAGACCCAGTACTTC. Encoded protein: CSAFLPPTAETQYF.

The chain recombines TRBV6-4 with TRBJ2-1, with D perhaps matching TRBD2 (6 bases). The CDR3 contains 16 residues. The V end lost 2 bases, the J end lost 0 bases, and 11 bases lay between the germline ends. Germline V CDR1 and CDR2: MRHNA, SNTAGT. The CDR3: CASSDGGTSSYNEQFF. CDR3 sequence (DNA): TGTGCCAGCAGTGACGGAGGGACGAGCTCCTACAATGAGCAGTTCTTC.

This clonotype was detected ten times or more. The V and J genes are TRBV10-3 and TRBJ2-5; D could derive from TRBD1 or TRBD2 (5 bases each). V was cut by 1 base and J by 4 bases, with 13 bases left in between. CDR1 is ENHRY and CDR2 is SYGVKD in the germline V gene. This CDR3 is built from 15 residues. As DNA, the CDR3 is TGTGCCATCAGTGAGTTGGGACCCCCGGCAGAGACCCAGTACTTC. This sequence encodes CAISELGPPAETQYF.

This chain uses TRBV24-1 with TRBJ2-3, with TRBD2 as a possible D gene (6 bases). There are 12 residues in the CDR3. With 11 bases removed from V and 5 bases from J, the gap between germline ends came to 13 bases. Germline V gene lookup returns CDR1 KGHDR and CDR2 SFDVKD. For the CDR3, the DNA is TGTGCCATTGGAGGGGCTGGAGATACGCAGTATTTT. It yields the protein CAIGGAGDTQYF.

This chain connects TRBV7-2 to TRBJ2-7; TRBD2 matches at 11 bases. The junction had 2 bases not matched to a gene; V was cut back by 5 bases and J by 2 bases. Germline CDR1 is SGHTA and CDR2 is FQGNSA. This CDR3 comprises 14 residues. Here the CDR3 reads CASSTSGGPYEQYF. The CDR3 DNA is TGTGCCAGCAGCACTAGCGGGGGCCCCTACGAGCAGTACTTC.

CDR3 bases: TGTGCCAGCAGCCAAGATACTTCCAGTCCAGAGACCCAGTACTTC. Its protein is CASSQDTSSPETQYF. The chain carries TRBV3-1 and TRBJ2-5, with unresolved D. The V gene's germline CDR1 is LGHDT and CDR2 YNNKEL (reference sequence). V lost 0 bases and J lost 4, with 12 bases in between. The CDR3 sequence is 15 residues long.